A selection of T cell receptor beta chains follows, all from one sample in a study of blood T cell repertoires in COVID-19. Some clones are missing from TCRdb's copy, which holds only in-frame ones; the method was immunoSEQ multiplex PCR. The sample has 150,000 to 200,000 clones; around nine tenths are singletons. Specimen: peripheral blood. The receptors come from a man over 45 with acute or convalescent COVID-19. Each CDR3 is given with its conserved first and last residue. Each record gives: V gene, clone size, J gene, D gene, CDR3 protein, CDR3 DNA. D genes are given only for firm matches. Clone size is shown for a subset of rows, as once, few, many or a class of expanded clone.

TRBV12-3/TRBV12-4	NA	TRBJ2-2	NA	CASSAGYTGELFF	TGTGCCAGCAGTGCGGGGTACACCGGGGAGCTGTTTTTT
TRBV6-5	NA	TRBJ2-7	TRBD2	CASSSGVSYEQYF	TGTGCCAGCAGCAGCGGGGTCTCCTACGAGCAGTACTTC
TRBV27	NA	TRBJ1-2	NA	CASSLFGTRDSTWGYTF	TGTGCCAGCAGTTTATTTGGTACACGGGACTCCACTTGGGGCTACACCTTC
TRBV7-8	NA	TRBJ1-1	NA	CASNREYTEAFF	TGTGCCAGCAACCGGGAGTACACTGAAGCTTTCTTT
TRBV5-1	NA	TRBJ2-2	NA	CASSLDTSIGELFF	TGCGCCAGCAGCTTGGATACTTCCATCGGGGAGCTGTTTTTT
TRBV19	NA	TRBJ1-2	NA	CASSIPDRSNGYTF	TGTGCCAGTAGTATTCCCGACAGATCAAATGGCTACACCTTC
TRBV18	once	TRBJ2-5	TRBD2	CASSPTSGEETQYF	TGTGCCAGCTCACCAACTAGCGGCGAAGAGACCCAGTACTTC
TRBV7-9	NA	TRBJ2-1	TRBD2	CASSSGLAGSYNEQFF	TGTGCCAGCAGCAGCGGACTAGCGGGATCCTACAATGAGCAGTTCTTC
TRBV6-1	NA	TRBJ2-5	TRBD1	CASSAKRTGTAHGTQYF	TGTGCCAGCAGTGCCAAAAGGACCGGGACAGCCCATGGGACCCAGTACTTC
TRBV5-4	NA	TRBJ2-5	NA	CASSLGGGGETQYF	TGTGCCAGCAGTTTGGGCGGAGGCGGAGAGACCCAGTACTTC
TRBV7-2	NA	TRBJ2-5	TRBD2	CASSFPSGGAETQYF	TGTGCCAGCAGTTTTCCTAGCGGGGGGGCGGAGACCCAGTACTTC
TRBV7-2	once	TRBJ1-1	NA	CASSLAGGLGTEAFF	TGTGCCAGCAGCTTAGCGGGGGGGTTGGGAACTGAAGCTTTCTTT
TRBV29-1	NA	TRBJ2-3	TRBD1	CSVGGTGGSDTQYF	TGCAGCGTAGGAGGCACAGGGGGGTCAGATACGCAGTATTTT
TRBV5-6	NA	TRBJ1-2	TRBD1	CASSFHRGQYTF	TGTGCCAGCAGCTTCCACAGGGGTCAGTACACCTTC
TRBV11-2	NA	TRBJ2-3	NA	CASSLEAGVDTQYF	TGTGCCAGCAGCTTAGAGGCAGGGGTTGATACGCAGTATTTT
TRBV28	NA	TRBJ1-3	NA	CASRGQSSGNTIYF	TGTGCCAGCAGAGGACAGAGCTCTGGAAACACCATATATTTT
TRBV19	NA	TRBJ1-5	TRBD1	CASALDREDQPQHF	TGTGCCAGTGCCTTGGACAGGGAGGATCAGCCCCAGCATTTT
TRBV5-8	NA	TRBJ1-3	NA	CASSLAGNTIYF	TGTGCCAGCAGCTTAGCCGGAAACACCATATATTTT
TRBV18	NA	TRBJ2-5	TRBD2	CASEVKYAGLAGGRQETQYF	TGTGCCAGCGAGGTGAAGTATGCGGGACTAGCGGGAGGAAGACAAGAGACCCAGTACTTC
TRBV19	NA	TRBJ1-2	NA	CASSIDRRAYGYTF	TGTGCCAGTAGTATAGATCGCAGGGCCTATGGCTACACCTTC
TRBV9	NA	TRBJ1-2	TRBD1	CASSVGDRLQGGYTF	TGTGCCAGCAGCGTTGGGGACAGGCTTCAAGGGGGCTACACCTTC
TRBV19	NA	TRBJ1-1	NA	CASSIPGYTEAFF	TGTGCCAGTAGTATACCCGGGTACACTGAAGCTTTCTTT
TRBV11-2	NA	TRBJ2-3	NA	CASSPFGLSTDTQYF	TGTGCCAGCAGCCCCTTCGGACTGAGCACAGATACGCAGTATTTT
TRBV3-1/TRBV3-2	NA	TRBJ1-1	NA	CASSRGYQRNTEAFF	TGTGCCAGCAGCCGAGGGTACCAGAGAAACACTGAAGCTTTCTTT
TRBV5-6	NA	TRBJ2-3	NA	CASSFGVDTQYF	TGTGCCAGCAGCTTCGGAGTAGATACGCAGTATTTT
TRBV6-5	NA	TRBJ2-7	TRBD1	CASTGQGAGEQYF	TGTGCCAGCACCGGACAGGGGGCGGGCGAGCAGTACTTC
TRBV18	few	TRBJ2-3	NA	CASSSTQGSTDTQYF	TGTGCCAGCTCATCAACCCAGGGAAGCACAGATACGCAGTATTTT
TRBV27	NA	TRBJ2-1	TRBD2	CASSRQLAGGPDEQFF	TGTGCCAGCAGTCGCCAACTAGCGGGAGGGCCGGATGAGCAGTTCTTC
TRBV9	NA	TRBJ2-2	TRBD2	CASSPLAGGPNTGELFF	TGTGCCAGCAGCCCCCTGGCGGGAGGGCCGAACACCGGGGAGCTGTTTTTT
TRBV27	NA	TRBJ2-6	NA	CASSLRPGGSGANVLTF	TGTGCCAGCAGTCTACGCCCCGGAGGCTCTGGGGCCAACGTCCTGACTTTC
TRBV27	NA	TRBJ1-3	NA	CASSSGPGNTIYF	TGTGCCAGCAGTTCAGGGCCTGGAAACACCATATATTTT
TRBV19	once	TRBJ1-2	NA	CASSRDRNYGYTF	TGTGCCAGTAGTCGAGACAGGAACTATGGCTACACCTTC
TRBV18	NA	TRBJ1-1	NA	CASSPVGTQGWTEAFF	TGTGCCAGCTCACCAGTCGGTACACAGGGTTGGACTGAAGCTTTCTTT
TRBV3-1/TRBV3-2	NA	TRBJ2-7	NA	CASSQRDTYEQYF	TGTGCCAGCAGCCAGAGGGACACCTACGAGCAGTACTTC
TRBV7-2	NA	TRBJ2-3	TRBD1	CASSSARQGAPQYF	TGTGCCAGCAGCTCGGCTCGACAGGGGGCTCCTCAGTATTTT
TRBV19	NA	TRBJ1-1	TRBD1	CASHSPPSGGRQAFF	TGTGCCAGTCATAGTCCCCCTTCAGGGGGCCGGCAAGCTTTCTTT
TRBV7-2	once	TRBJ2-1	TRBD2	CASSLVSGRLNEQFF	TGTGCCAGCAGCTTAGTTAGCGGGAGGCTGAATGAGCAGTTCTTC
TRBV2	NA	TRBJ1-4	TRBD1	CASNRQGATNEKLFF	TGTGCCAGCAATAGACAGGGAGCAACTAATGAAAAACTGTTTTTT
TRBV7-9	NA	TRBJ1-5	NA	CASSQTESNQPQHF	TGTGCCAGCAGCCAGACAGAGAGCAATCAGCCCCAGCATTTT
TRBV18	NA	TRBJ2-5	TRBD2	CASSPRVAGVETQYF	TGTGCCAGCTCACCCCGGGTAGCGGGAGTAGAGACCCAGTACTTC
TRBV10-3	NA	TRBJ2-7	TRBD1	CAISDTGTGATYEQYF	TGTGCCATCAGTGATACCGGGACAGGAGCCACCTACGAGCAGTACTTC
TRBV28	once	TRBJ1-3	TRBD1	CASGTGGFYAGNTIYF	TGTGCCAGCGGGACAGGGGGATTCTATGCTGGAAACACCATATATTTT
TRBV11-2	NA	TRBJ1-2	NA	CASSSLGGAGGYTF	TGTGCCAGCAGCTCCCTAGGAGGGGCGGGTGGCTACACCTTC
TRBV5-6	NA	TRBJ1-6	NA	CASSSRQEYNSPLHF	TGTGCCAGCAGCTCCCGACAGGAATACAATTCACCCCTCCACTTT
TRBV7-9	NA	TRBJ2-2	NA	CASSLSGLGTGELFF	TGTGCCAGCAGCTTATCAGGGTTGGGCACCGGGGAGCTGTTTTTT
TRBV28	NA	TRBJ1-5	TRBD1	CASSYWTGDNQPQHF	TGTGCCAGCAGTTATTGGACAGGAGACAATCAGCCCCAGCATTTT
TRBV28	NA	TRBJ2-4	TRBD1	CASTPNRDRRGVRNIQYF	TGTGCCAGCACTCCCAACCGGGACAGGCGCGGAGTCAGAAACATTCAGTACTTC
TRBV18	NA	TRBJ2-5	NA	CASSPGGTQETQYF	TGTGCCAGCTCCCCCGGGGGTACACAGGAGACCCAGTACTTC
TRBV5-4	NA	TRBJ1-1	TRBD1	CASKPNPGQGIPEAFF	TGTGCCAGCAAACCAAATCCGGGACAGGGGATTCCTGAAGCTTTCTTT
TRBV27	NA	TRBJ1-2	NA	CASSLRANYGYTF	TGTGCCAGCAGTTTACGAGCTAACTATGGCTACACCTTC
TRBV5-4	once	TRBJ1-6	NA	CASGITYNSPLHF	TGTGCCTCCGGTATAACCTATAATTCACCCCTCCACTTT